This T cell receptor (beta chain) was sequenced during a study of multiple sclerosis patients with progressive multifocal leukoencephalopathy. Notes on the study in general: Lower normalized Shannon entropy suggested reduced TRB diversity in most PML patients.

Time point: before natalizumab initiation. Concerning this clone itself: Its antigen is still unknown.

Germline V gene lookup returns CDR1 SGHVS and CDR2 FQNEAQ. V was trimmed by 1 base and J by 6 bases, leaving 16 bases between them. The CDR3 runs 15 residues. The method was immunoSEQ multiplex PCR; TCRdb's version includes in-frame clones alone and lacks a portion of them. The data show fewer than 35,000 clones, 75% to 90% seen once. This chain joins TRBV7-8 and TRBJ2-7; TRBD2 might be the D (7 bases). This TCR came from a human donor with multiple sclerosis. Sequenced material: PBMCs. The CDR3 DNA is TGTGCCAGCAGCTTAGGGGGGCGGGAGCTCTCCGAGCAGTACTTC. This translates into CASSLGGRELSEQYF.